This T cell receptor (beta chain) originates from a study of neurological immune-mediated disorders. This clonotype appeared many times. The antigen is unknown. Via MiXCR, TCRdb re-called the 5' RACE reads, giving one row per CDR3 protein. The table lists 40,000 to 55,000 distinct CDR3 sequences, roughly 3.2% of them singletons. Trimming removed 2 bases from V and 7 bases from J, with 8 bases in between. Germline V gives CDR1 MNHEY, CDR2 SMNVEV (reference sequence). The CDR3 has 13 amino acids. Study observations and caveats: One cluster of related CDR3 sequences contained, by phylogenetic grouping, the repertoires of 18 of 34 multiple sclerosis patients and formed a possible signature.

The sample taken for sequencing was PBMCs. The receptor comes from a woman aged 45-60 years with multiple sclerosis. This chain joins TRBV27 and TRBJ1-4, with TRBD1 as a possible D gene (6 bases). The CDR3 sequence is CASSLGGLEKLFF. CDR3 nucleotide sequence: TGTGCCAGCAGTTTAGGGGGGCTTGAAAAACTGTTTTTT.